These T cell receptor beta chains were read from a single sample in a study of cytomegalovirus exposure and HLA in healthy donors. Some clones are missing from TCRdb's copy, which holds only in-frame ones; the method was immunoSEQ multiplex PCR. The repertoire consists of about 210,000 clones, with 82% occurring once and the leading ten covering roughly 5.5%. The sample taken for sequencing was PBMCs. These receptors were obtained from a man aged 35 to 55 in good health and CMV-seropositive. CDR3s include the opening cysteine and the closing phenylalanine or tryptophan. Fields, in order: CDR3 DNA, CDR3 protein, CDR3 length, clone size, D gene, V gene, J gene. The D gene is left open where the match is weak. Some rows mark clone size as missing; the rest say once, few, many or name a class of expanded clone.

TGTGCCAGCAGGTCGGGACAGCACGAGCAGTACTTC	CASRSGQHEQYF	12	.	TRBD1	TRBV6-5	TRBJ2-7
TGTGCCAGCAGTCAAGGGACTAGCGGGAGTGGCGGGGAGCTGTTTTTT	CASSQGTSGSGGELFF	16	.	TRBD2	TRBV6-1	TRBJ2-2
TGTGCCAGAAGCTTGATTCTACTTGGCAATCAGCCCCAGCATTTT	CARSLILLGNQPQHF	15	once	.	TRBV7-5	TRBJ1-5
TGTGCCAGTCTACAGGGAATTTATAGCAATCAGCCCCAGCATTTT	CASLQGIYSNQPQHF	15	.	.	TRBV6-6	TRBJ1-5
TGTGCCAGCAGCCCTGGCGGCAAGTGGCCTGAAGCTTTCTTT	CASSPGGKWPEAFF	14	.	.	TRBV7-2	TRBJ1-1
TGCAGCGCTCGGGGGGCAGGGAACACCGGGGAGCTGTTTTTT	CSARGAGNTGELFF	14	.	.	TRBV29-1	TRBJ2-2
TGTGCCTGGAGCCTCGGGACAGCCGCCTATGGCTACACCTTC	CAWSLGTAAYGYTF	14	.	TRBD1	TRBV30	TRBJ1-2
TGTGCCAGCAGTGTCCGGGTTCTGGCTAATGAAAAACTGTTTTTT	CASSVRVLANEKLFF	15	.	.	TRBV25-1	TRBJ1-4
TGTGCCAGCAGGCCGCGGCAAAGTGGCACCGGGGAGCTGTTTTTT	CASRPRQSGTGELFF	15	.	.	TRBV6-5	TRBJ2-2
TGTGCCAGCAGTTTATCCGGCGGGGACGGCGGCTACACCTTC	CASSLSGGDGGYTF	14	.	.	TRBV27	TRBJ1-2
TGTGCCAGCAGTTGGGGAGGAGGTAACACTGAAGCTTTCTTT	CASSWGGGNTEAFF	14	.	.	TRBV27	TRBJ1-1
TGTGCCAGCAGCCCCGGACTAGCCGGGTACAATGAGCAGTTCTTC	CASSPGLAGYNEQFF	15	few	TRBD2	TRBV6-6	TRBJ2-1
TGTGCCAGCAGCCAAACAGGGGTCGGCTACACCTTC	CASSQTGVGYTF	12	few	TRBD1	TRBV7-8	TRBJ1-2
TGTGCCAGCAGCTCCACCAGCACACTTGCGGATCAGCCCCAGCATTTT	CASSSTSTLADQPQHF	16	once	.	TRBV5-6	TRBJ1-5
TGTGCCAGTAGTGTGGGGCTACAAGAGACCCAGTACTTC	CASSVGLQETQYF	13	few	.	TRBV19	TRBJ2-5
TGTGCCAGTATATCCTTCGCAGGGGCTAACTATGGCTACACCTTC	CASISFAGANYGYTF	15	.	.	TRBV19	TRBJ1-2
TGTGCCAGCAGTGAAACTACTTTAGACAGTGAGCAGTTCTTC	CASSETTLDSEQFF	14	.	.	TRBV6-4	TRBJ2-1
TGTGCCAGCAGCTTAGCGGAGGGGACCTACGAGCAGTACTTC	CASSLAEGTYEQYF	14	few	.	TRBV7-6	TRBJ2-7
TGCGCCAGCAGCTTCAATGCGGGATCTGGAAACACCATATATTTT	CASSFNAGSGNTIYF	15	.	.	TRBV5-1	TRBJ1-3
TGTGCCAGCAGCTCCCCCACTAGCAGGAGAAAGTACGAGCAGTACTTC	CASSSPTSRRKYEQYF	16	.	.	TRBV5-6	TRBJ2-7
TGTGCCAGCAGCTTGGGCGGGATGGGGAGATCCGAGCAGTACTTC	CASSLGGMGRSEQYF	15	.	.	TRBV7-9	TRBJ2-7
TGTGCCAGCAGCGTAGTCCAGACAGGGGATCACTATGGCTACACCTTC	CASSVVQTGDHYGYTF	16	.	TRBD1	TRBV9	TRBJ1-2
TGTGCCAGCTCACCGGTAGAGGCAGAGACCCAGTACTTC	CASSPVEAETQYF	13	.	.	TRBV18	TRBJ2-5
TGTGCCTGGAGTCACAGTGGGTTCGTCAATTCACCCCTCCACTTT	CAWSHSGFVNSPLHF	15	.	.	TRBV30	TRBJ1-6
TGTGCCTGGGAGGAATACTATGGCTACACCTTC	CAWEEYYGYTF	11	.	.	TRBV30	TRBJ1-2
TGTGCCAGCAGCAGCAGGGAAAGGGGATACGAGCAGTACTTC	CASSSRERGYEQYF	14	.	.	TRBV6-1	TRBJ2-7
TGTGCCAGCTCACCTCCGACGCCAAGCGGTGGCTACACCTTC	CASSPPTPSGGYTF	14	few	.	TRBV18	TRBJ1-2
TGTGCCAGCAGGATTAGCGGGAGACAGACCCAGTACTTC	CASRISGRQTQYF	13	.	TRBD2	TRBV27	TRBJ2-5
TGTGCCAGCAGTTTAGGGGACTTAGCCTACAATGAGCAGTTCTTC	CASSLGDLAYNEQFF	15	.	.	TRBV27	TRBJ2-1
TGTGCCAGCAGCGACAGAGCCAATCAGCCCCAGCATTTT	CASSDRANQPQHF	13	.	.	TRBV6-1	TRBJ1-5
TGTGCCAGCTCACTCGGACTAGCAGCTAGCACAGATACGCAGTATTTT	CASSLGLAASTDTQYF	16	.	TRBD2	TRBV18	TRBJ2-3
TGTGCCAGCAGCCGCACCTTGGGCCCCCAAGAGACCCAGTACTTC	CASSRTLGPQETQYF	15	.	.	TRBV7-3	TRBJ2-5
TGTGCCAGCAGTGAATCTTGGGGGGGCGAAGGCAATGAGCAGTTCTTC	CASSESWGGEGNEQFF	16	.	.	TRBV25-1	TRBJ2-1
TGCGCCAGCAGCTTGGCCAGCGGGAGAGATACGCAGTATTTT	CASSLASGRDTQYF	14	.	TRBD2	TRBV5-1	TRBJ2-3
TGCGCCAGCAGTCCGGCCACTAGCGGGACCTACGAGCAGTACTTC	CASSPATSGTYEQYF	15	.	TRBD2	TRBV10-1	TRBJ2-7
TGCGCCAGCAGCTACCAGAGGGCAGGGGGAATGTTCACAGATACGCAGTATTTT	CASSYQRAGGMFTDTQYF	18	.	TRBD1	TRBV5-1	TRBJ2-3
TGCGCCAGCAGCTTGGTTTTGTCAGGTCTTTATGGCTACACCTTC	CASSLVLSGLYGYTF	15	.	.	TRBV5-1	TRBJ1-2
TGTGCCAGCAGCCCCGGACAGACCACCAATCAGCCCCAGCATTTT	CASSPGQTTNQPQHF	15	.	.	TRBV9	TRBJ1-5
TGTGCCAGTAGTATTTCCCTAGCGACCTTAGTGTTCTTC	CASSISLATLVFF	13	.	.	TRBV19	TRBJ2-1
TGTGCCAGCAGTATTAAGTCCTTAGCGGGGCCCTACGAGCAGTACTTC	CASSIKSLAGPYEQYF	16	.	TRBD2	TRBV27	TRBJ2-7
TGTGCCAGCAACCGAGGACAGGGGAAAGAGACCCAGTACTTC	CASNRGQGKETQYF	14	.	TRBD1	TRBV9	TRBJ2-5
TGTGCCAGTAGTGCGGGACAGGCCCGTAATCAGCCCCAGCATTTT	CASSAGQARNQPQHF	15	.	TRBD1	TRBV19	TRBJ1-5
TGTGCCACCACGGAGGGGTATGAGCAGTTCTTC	CATTEGYEQFF	11	.	.	TRBV2	TRBJ2-1
TGCGCCAGCAGCCCGGATTCGCACGCTAGCTCCTACAATGAGCAGTTCTTC	CASSPDSHASSYNEQFF	17	.	.	TRBV5-1	TRBJ2-1
TGTGCCAGTAGTAAGGTTGGGGACAGGGGGGTTCCCACAGATACGCAGTATTTT	CASSKVGDRGVPTDTQYF	18	.	TRBD1	TRBV19	TRBJ2-3
TGCGCCAGCAGCCTGGGGACAGGGAAAGAGACCCAGTACTTC	CASSLGTGKETQYF	14	once	TRBD1	TRBV4-1	TRBJ2-5
TGTGCCAGCAGTGAGACCCGGGACAGGGTTGTTTTAAGCAATCAGCCCCAGCATTTT	CASSETRDRVVLSNQPQHF	19	.	TRBD1	TRBV2	TRBJ1-5
TGTGCCAGCAGTGAAGAATGGGCGGCAGCCCCCAGGGGGGACACTGAAGCTTTCTTT	CASSEEWAAAPRGDTEAFF	19	.	TRBD1	TRBV2	TRBJ1-1
TGTGCCACCAGCAGAGATAGAGGGGGCGGCGAGCAGTACTTC	CATSRDRGGGEQYF	14	.	TRBD1	TRBV15	TRBJ2-7
TGCGCCAGCAGCCAAGATCTGGCGGGCGGGAGGGTCTACAATGAGCAGTTCTTC	CASSQDLAGGRVYNEQFF	18	.	TRBD2	TRBV4-1	TRBJ2-1
TGTGCCAGCAGTTACTCGAGGCAGGGGGACACTGAAGCTTTCTTT	CASSYSRQGDTEAFF	15	.	TRBD1	TRBV6-5	TRBJ1-1
TGTGCCACCAGCAGACCCCTCTCAGCGCAGGGACAGGGGGACGAGAGCTCTGGAAACACCATATATTTT	CATSRPLSAQGQGDESSGNTIYF	23	.	TRBD1	TRBV15	TRBJ1-3